The rows below give T cell receptor beta chains drawn from one sample of a study of monozygotic twins with inflammatory bowel disease. TCRdb reprocessed the 5' RACE reads, keeping one entry per CDR3 protein, no DNA. This listing includes fewer than 400,000 distinct CDR3 sequences. What was sequenced was blood. Receptors originate from a human donor with ulcerative colitis or Crohn's disease, or a healthy co-twin of an affected twin (not recorded which). The CDR3 runs from the conserved cysteine through the conserved F or W. Fields, in order: V gene, J gene, CDR3 protein.

>TRBV7-2|TRBJ2-6
CASSPNSANSGANVLTF
>TRBV6-1|TRBJ1-3
CASKGGQASYTGNTIYF
>TRBV18|TRBJ2-7
CASSRTGSSYEQYF
>TRBV4-2|TRBJ2-1
CASSQTGTGGDEQFF
>TRBV6-2/TRBV6-3|TRBJ2-2
CASSYSMLDTGELFF
>TRBV6-5|TRBJ2-3
CAIRSGGTDTQYF
>TRBV6-1|TRBJ2-1
CASRLRVEEQFF
>TRBV20-1|TRBJ1-1
CSASRGQMNTEAFF
>TRBV3-1|TRBJ2-7
CASSHPKTYEQYF
>TRBV6-1|TRBJ2-5
CASSRTSGRSPAARAQYF
>TRBV27|TRBJ2-2
CASIPQGVGTGELFF
>TRBV7-2|TRBJ2-2
CASSLGIIRGTQNTGELFF